Listed here are 29 T cell receptor beta chains from one sample, sequenced in a study of shared T cell receptors in the human thymus. Method: immunoSEQ multiplex PCR; TCRdb's copy keeps in-frame clones and lacks some. Here the sample spans about 660,000 clones, around 87% being singletons. This sample also belongs to another study, concerning human thymus T cells.

Sample: thymocytes. All receptors derive from a boy younger than two with a congenital heart defect.

The rearrangement uses TRBV5-6 and TRBJ2-7, with 8 bases that match TRBD1. The CDR3 has 15 residues. Germline V gene lookup returns CDR1 SGHDT and CDR2 YYEEEE. With V trimmed by 0 bases and J by 5 bases, 7 bases remained unmatched. The CDR3 bases are TGTGCCAGCAGCTTGGTTGGACAGGGTACCCACGAGCAGTACTTC. This codes for CASSLVGQGTHEQYF.

J is TRBJ1-5 and V is TRBV23-1; TRBD1 matches 7 bases. TRBV23-1 is filed as an ORF, its function uncertain. The CDR3 contains 16 residues. The junction had 11 bases not matched to a gene; V was cut back by 0 bases and J by 9 bases. The CDR3 region is CASSQSGQAPPGPQHF. In nucleotides, the CDR3 is TGCGCCAGCAGTCAATCAGGACAGGCCCCGCCAGGGCCCCAGCATTTT.

The J gene is TRBJ1-5, the V gene TRBV7-2; 9 bases align to TRBD1. CDR1 is SGHTA and CDR2 is FQGNSA in the germline V gene. The CDR3 length is 15 residues. Trimming cost V 1 base and J 4 bases; bases outside gene matches: 2. Here the CDR3 reads CASSLDGQGNQPQHF. The CDR3 DNA sequence: TGTGCCAGCAGCTTAGACGGACAGGGGAATCAGCCCCAGCATTTT.

This chain joins TRBV4-3 and TRBJ2-3; TRBD1 agrees at 12 bases. This CDR3 spans 17 amino acids. Germline CDR1 reads LGHNA; CDR2 reads YSLEER. V dropped 1 base and J dropped 7; count of bases not matched to a gene: 9. The CDR3 loop reads CASSQGRDRGRINTQYF. The CDR3 region has the DNA TGCGCCAGCAGCCAAGGACGGGACAGGGGGCGAATAAATACGCAGTATTTT.

J is TRBJ2-7 and V is TRBV7-2; the match to TRBD2 covers 8 bases. The CDR3 length is 17 residues. After removal of 3 bases from V and 5 bases from J, the junction contained 15 bases not matched to a gene. The V gene's germline CDR1 is SGHTA and CDR2 FQGNSA. CDR3 sequence (DNA): TGTGCCAGCAGCTTCCGAAAGGAGCGGGAGTTTTTGCACGAGCAGTACTTC. Translated: CASSFRKEREFLHEQYF.

This clone occurred once. V gene TRBV25-1 combines with J gene TRBJ1-5, with D possibly TRBD1 on 5 matching bases. The V end was cut by 5 bases, the J end by 0 bases, with 8 bases between. Germline-derived CDR1 and CDR2 are MGHDK and SYGVNS. The CDR3 totals 14 residues. The CDR3 DNA sequence: TGTGCCAGCAGTTGGAGGGGTAGCAATCAGCCCCAGCATTTT. Protein: CASSWRGSNQPQHF. Full variable domain (rest looked up from reference TRBV25-1 and TRBJ1-5): EADIYQTPRYLVIGTGKKITLECSQTMGHDKMYWYQQDPGMELHLIHYSYGVNSTEKGDLSSESTVSRIRTEHFPLTLESARPSHTSQYLCASSWRGSNQPQHFGDGTRLSIL.

The genes are TRBV15 and TRBJ2-3; 8 nucleotides agree with TRBD2. Per the germline V gene, CDR1 is LNHNV and CDR2 is YYDKDF (reference sequence). V was clipped by 5 bases and J by 2 bases; unmatched bases: 9. CDR3 length: 16 amino acids. For the CDR3, the DNA is TGTGCCACCAGCCCCGGGGGGGAGCTAAACACAGATACGCAGTATTTT. Residues: CATSPGGELNTDTQYF.

This chain joins TRBV7-6 and TRBJ2-7; TRBD2 matches 9 bases. The J segment lost 4 bases and the V segment lost 3 bases, leaving 7 bases of the junction unmatched. Looked up from germline, CDR1 is SGHVS and CDR2 is FNYEAQ. The CDR3 totals 15 residues. CDR3 region: CASSFLAGAMYEQYF. CDR3 nucleotide sequence: TGTGCCAGCAGCTTTTTAGCGGGAGCGATGTACGAGCAGTACTTC.

The chain links TRBV5-5 to TRBJ2-5, with D hard to call. This CDR3 is 9 amino acids long. Germline V gene lookup returns CDR1 SGHKS and CDR2 YYEKEE (reference sequence). V was clipped by 4 bases and J by 11 bases, with 6 bases between them. The CDR3 reads CASSLLQYF. As DNA, the CDR3 is TGTGCCAGCAGCCTACTACAGTACTTC.

This chain connects TRBV7-3 to TRBJ2-3, with D uncertain. The CDR3 runs to 15 residues. Looked up from germline, CDR1 is SGHTA and CDR2 is FQGTGA. Trimming removed 4 bases at V and 0 bases at J, with 11 bases between. The CDR3 region has the DNA TGTGCCAGCAGCTCGACCACTACCAGCACAGATACGCAGTATTTT. It encodes CASSSTTTSTDTQYF.

This chain connects TRBV10-3 to TRBJ2-7; 11 positions match TRBD2. The CDR3 length is 14 residues. V lost 0 bases, J lost 10 bases, and 5 bases stayed unmatched. CDR1 is ENHRY, CDR2 SYGVKD, per germline. The CDR3 spells CAISESSSGRAQYF. The CDR3, as DNA: TGTGCCATCAGTGAGTCTAGTAGCGGGAGGGCCCAGTACTTC.

Worth noting for this clone: Other DNA variants within this sample encode the same CDR3. CDR3 region: CSGRLAGETYEQYF. The CDR3 coding sequence is TGCAGCGGGCGACTAGCGGGAGAAACGTACGAGCAGTACTTC. The chain carries TRBV29-1 and TRBJ2-7; 12 positions agree with TRBD2. The J segment lost 4 bases and the V segment lost 7 bases, leaving 8 bases of the junction unmatched. This CDR3 has 14 residues. The germline V gene encodes CDR1 SQVTM and CDR2 ANQGSEA.

V is TRBV11-2 and J is TRBJ1-1; D is unclear. The V gene lost 6 bases and the J gene lost 3 bases, with 5 bases spanning the gap. The germline gives CDR1 SGHAT, CDR2 FQNNGV. CDR3 length: 11 residues. The CDR3 nucleotides read TGTGCCAGCAGGAGGGACACTGAAGCTTTCTTT. Its protein is CASRRDTEAFF.

The chain links TRBV7-2 to TRBJ2-7; 8 bases line up with TRBD2. V shed 1 base and J 3 bases; nucleotides not matched to a gene: 5. The CDR3 contains 15 residues. Per the germline V gene, CDR1 is SGHTA and CDR2 is FQGNSA. The CDR3 region is CASSLEAAGGYEQYF. In nucleotides, the CDR3 is TGTGCCAGCAGCTTAGAAGCGGCGGGAGGCTACGAGCAGTACTTC. The full variable domain, completed using reference TRBV7-2 and TRBJ2-7, is GAGVSQSPSNKVTEKGKDVELRCDPISGHTALYWYRQSLGQGLEFLIYFQGNSAPDKSGLPSDRFSAERTGGSVSTLTIQRTQQEDSAVYLCASSLEAAGGYEQYFGPGTRLTVT.

The V call is TRBV11-2, the J call TRBJ1-3; D possibly corresponds to TRBD1 (6 bases). V was pared by 6 bases and J by 0 bases, with 9 bases between. Germline V lookup: CDR1 SGHAT, CDR2 FQNNGV. This CDR3 contains 14 residues. DNA for the CDR3: TGTGCCAGCAGAACAGGGACCTCTGGAAACACCATATATTTT. This sequence encodes CASRTGTSGNTIYF.

The chain links TRBV28 to TRBJ1-5, with a weak D call TRBD1 (6 bases). Germline V lookup: CDR1 MDHEN, CDR2 SYDVKM. The V end was cut by 7 bases, the J end by 7 bases, with 11 bases between. The CDR3 consists of 12 residues. The CDR3 DNA is TGTGCCAGCAAGTGGGGGCGGCAGCCCCAGCATTTT. Protein: CASKWGRQPQHF.

The rearrangement uses TRBV5-1 and TRBJ2-5; 9 bases agree with TRBD1. From germline, CDR1 is SGHRS and CDR2 YFSETQ. V shed 5 bases, J shed 5 bases, and the junction held 13 bases outside the gene matches. The CDR3 consists of 16 residues. Here the CDR3 reads CASSSRWDRERETQYF. The DNA of the CDR3 is TGCGCCAGCAGTAGCCGGTGGGACAGGGAACGGGAGACCCAGTACTTC.

The chain recombines TRBV14 with TRBJ2-7; D is unclear. CDR1 and CDR2 (germline): SGHDN, FVKESK. V lost 0 bases to trimming and J lost 5 bases, with 11 bases between them. The CDR3 covers 14 residues. CDR3 sequence reads: CASSQEGESDEQYF. The CDR3 bases are TGTGCCAGCAGCCAAGAAGGAGAGTCGGACGAGCAGTACTTC.

The rearrangement joins TRBV25-1 to TRBJ2-1; D remains ambiguous. The CDR3 is 14 amino acids. Trimming cost V 4 bases and J 0 bases, with 7 bases left between them. Germline V gene sequence: CDR1 MGHDK, CDR2 SYGVNS. Here the CDR3 DNA reads TGTGCCAGCAGTGGTCGTCGCTCCTACAATGAGCAGTTCTTC. Protein product: CASSGRRSYNEQFF.

The chain employs TRBV2 and TRBJ2-3; D may be TRBD2 (6 bases). The V end was cut by 6 bases, the J end by 3 bases, with 13 bases between. The CDR3 runs 14 residues. Per germline, CDR1 SNHLY and CDR2 FYNNEI. CDR3 in DNA: TGTGCCAGCAGCTCGGGACTTGAGACAGATACGCAGTATTTT. Its translation: CASSSGLETDTQYF.

This chain links TRBV4-3 with TRBJ2-1; weak D call: TRBD2 (5 bases). Germline CDR1 LGHNA, CDR2 YSLEER. The CDR3 extends over 16 amino acids. The V end lost 3 bases, the J end lost 0 bases, and 12 bases lay between the germline ends. The CDR3 spells CASSQVDGSSYNEQFF. As DNA, the CDR3 is TGCGCCAGCAGCCAGGTGGATGGGAGCTCCTACAATGAGCAGTTCTTC.

CDR3: CASSESARPAETQYF. In nucleotides, the CDR3 is TGCGCCAGCAGTGAGTCGGCCAGGCCGGCGGAGACCCAGTACTTC. The rearrangement links TRBV10-2 to TRBJ2-5; D uncertain. V dropped 0 bases and J dropped 5 bases, with 13 bases sitting between them. The CDR3 loop spans 15 amino acids. CDR1 WSHSY and CDR2 SAAADI come from the germline V gene.

The chain has TRBV25-1 and TRBJ1-5; D is perhaps TRBD1 (5 bases). This CDR3 is built from 18 residues. Per the germline V gene, CDR1 is MGHDK and CDR2 is SYGVNS. V lost 2 bases and J 3 bases, leaving 20 bases between the germline ends. CDR3 in DNA: TGTGCCAGCAGTGAAGGGGGGTCGGGGTCGGGGGACAATCAGCCCCAGCATTTT. It codes for CASSEGGSGSGDNQPQHF.

The genes are TRBV2 and TRBJ2-7, with D unresolved. V was trimmed by 5 bases and J by 7 bases, leaving 15 bases between them. Germline V lookup: CDR1 SNHLY, CDR2 FYNNEI. This CDR3 contains 13 residues. Here the CDR3 reads CASSRSRSWEQYF. CDR3 nucleotide sequence: TGTGCCAGCAGTCGAAGTAGGAGTTGGGAGCAGTACTTC.

The V and J genes are TRBV4-2 and TRBJ2-3; the D is unclear. Deletions cut 3 bases from V and 5 bases from J, with 9 bases between. The CDR3 spans 13 residues. Germline V gene data show CDR1 as LGHNA and CDR2 as YNFKEQ. The CDR3 here is CASSHPPRDTQYF. The CDR3 DNA follows: TGTGCCAGCAGCCATCCACCCAGAGATACGCAGTATTTT.

The CDR3 DNA follows: TGCGCCAGCAGCTTGAGGGGAGGGGTGAACAACGAGCAGTACTTC. Protein product: CASSLRGGVNNEQYF. The chain combines TRBV5-1 with TRBJ2-7; 7 bases agree with TRBD2. Germline V gene sequence: CDR1 SGHRS, CDR2 YFSETQ. The CDR3 extends over 15 amino acids. The junction had 9 bases not matched to a gene; V was cut back by 1 base and J by 5 bases.

The chain links TRBV10-2 to TRBJ2-1, with TRBD1 identical over 9 bases. Germline-derived CDR1 and CDR2 are WSHSY and SAAADI. The CDR3 covers 14 residues. The ends lost 5 bases at V and 7 bases at J; junction bases unmatched: 6. CDR3 sequence: CASSKDRGWNEQFF. The DNA of the CDR3 is TGCGCCAGCAGTAAGGACAGGGGTTGGAATGAGCAGTTCTTC.

The V and J genes are TRBV27 and TRBJ2-7; D remains unclear. The CDR3 contains 19 residues. V shed 5 bases and J shed 3 bases, with 29 bases lying between them. Germline values: CDR1 MNHEY, CDR2 SMNVEV (reference sequence). CDR3 DNA: TGTGCCAGCAGTCCCTCTGAAGAGATCGGCGGAGAAAAGATCTACGAGCAGTACTTC. Translated, it gives CASSPSEEIGGEKIYEQYF.

The table lists this clone with a count of one. This chain joins TRBV28 and TRBJ2-6; D may be TRBD1 (6 bases). Germline CDR1 and CDR2: MDHEN and SYDVKM. Trimming took 3 bases from V and 2 from J, leaving 11 bases between them. The CDR3 loop spans 16 amino acids. The CDR3 loop is CASSFSQGAGANVLTF. Here the CDR3 DNA reads TGTGCCAGCAGTTTCTCACAGGGTGCTGGGGCCAACGTCCTGACTTTC.